This TCR beta chain came from a study of memory CD4+ T cells and cytomegalovirus serostatus. Study-level information: Donors were healthy Belgian adults, fewer than ten CMV seropositive and some 24 seronegative. Study-wide points: Each of 67 CMV-associated TCRbeta sequences occurred in one to five individuals. A US-trained random forest predicted CMV serostatus with median AUC around 0.9.

Single viable CD3+CD4+CD8-CD45RO+ cells were sorted as the memory CD4+ T cells. On this clone: Its antigen is unknown.

Trimming removed 7 bases from V and 5 bases from J; junction bases left unmatched: 5. Germline CDR1 is MDHEN and CDR2 is SYDVKM. The CDR3 loop spans 13 amino acids. Clones were read by immunoSEQ multiplex PCR, and TCRdb kept only the in-frame ones, dropping some. The data show some 47,000 clones, with around 80% seen just once and about 0.8% held by the top ten. Input material: memory CD4+ T cells from blood. This sequence was found in an adult in good health and CMV-seronegative. The genes are TRBV28 and TRBJ2-5; 9 bases match TRBD1. CDR3 region: CASKTGGMETQYF. The DNA of the CDR3 is TGTGCCAGCAAGACAGGGGGGATGGAGACCCAGTACTTC. Using reference TRBV28 and TRBJ2-5 for the parts outside the CDR3, the full variable domain is DVKVTQSSRYLVKRTGEKVFLECVQDMDHENMFWYRQDPGLGLRLIYFSYDVKMKEKGDIPEGYSVSREKKERFSLILESASTNQTSMYLCASKTGGMETQYFGPGTRLLVL.